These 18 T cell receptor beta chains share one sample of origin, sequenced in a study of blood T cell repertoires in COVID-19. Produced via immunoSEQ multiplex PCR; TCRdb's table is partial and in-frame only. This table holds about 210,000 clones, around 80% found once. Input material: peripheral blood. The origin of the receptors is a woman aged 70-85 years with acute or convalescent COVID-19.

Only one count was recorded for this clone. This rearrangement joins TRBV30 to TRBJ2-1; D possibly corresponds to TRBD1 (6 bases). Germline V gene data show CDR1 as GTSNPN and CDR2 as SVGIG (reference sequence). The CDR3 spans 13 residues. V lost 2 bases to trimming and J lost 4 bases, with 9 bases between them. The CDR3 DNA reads TGTGCCTGGAGTAGGGGGTTGTACAATGAGCAGTTCTTC. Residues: CAWSRGLYNEQFF.

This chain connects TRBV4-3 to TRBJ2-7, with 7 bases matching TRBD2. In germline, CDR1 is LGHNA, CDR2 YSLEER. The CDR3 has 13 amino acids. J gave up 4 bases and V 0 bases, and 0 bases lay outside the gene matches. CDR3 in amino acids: CASSQERGYEQYF. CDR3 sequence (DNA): TGCGCCAGCAGCCAAGAGCGGGGGTACGAGCAGTACTTC.

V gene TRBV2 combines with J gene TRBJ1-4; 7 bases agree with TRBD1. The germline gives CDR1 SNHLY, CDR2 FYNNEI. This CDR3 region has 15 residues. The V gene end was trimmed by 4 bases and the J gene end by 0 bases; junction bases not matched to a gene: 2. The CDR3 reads CASSARGATNEKLFF. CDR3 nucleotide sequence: TGTGCCAGCAGTGCCAGGGGGGCAACTAATGAAAAACTGTTTTTT.

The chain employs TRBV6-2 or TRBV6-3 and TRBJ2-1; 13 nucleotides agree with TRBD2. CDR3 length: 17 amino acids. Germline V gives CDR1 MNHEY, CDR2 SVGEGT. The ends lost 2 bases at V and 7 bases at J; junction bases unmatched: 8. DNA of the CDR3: TGTGCCAGCAGTTACACTAGCGGGGGGGCTCGGGTGAATGAGCAGTTCTTC. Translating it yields CASSYTSGGARVNEQFF.

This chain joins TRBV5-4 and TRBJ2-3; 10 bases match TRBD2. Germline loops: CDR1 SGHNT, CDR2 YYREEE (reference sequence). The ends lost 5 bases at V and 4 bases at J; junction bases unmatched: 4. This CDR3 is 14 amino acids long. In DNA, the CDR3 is TGTGCCAGCAGGACAGCGGGGGGGCCAGATACGCAGTATTTT. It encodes CASRTAGGPDTQYF.

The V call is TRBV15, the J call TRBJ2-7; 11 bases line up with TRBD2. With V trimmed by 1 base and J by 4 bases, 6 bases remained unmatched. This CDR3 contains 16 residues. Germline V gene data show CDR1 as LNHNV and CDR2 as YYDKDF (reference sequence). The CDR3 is CATSRAEASGGYEQYF. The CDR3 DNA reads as TGTGCCACCAGCAGAGCCGAGGCTAGCGGGGGGTACGAGCAGTACTTC.

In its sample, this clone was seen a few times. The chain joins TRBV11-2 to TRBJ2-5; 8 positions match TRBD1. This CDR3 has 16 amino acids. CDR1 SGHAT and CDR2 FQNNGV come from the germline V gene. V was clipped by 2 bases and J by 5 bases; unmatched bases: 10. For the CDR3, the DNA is TGTGCCAGCAGCTTAATAGGCCGGACAGGGCGGGAGACCCAGTACTTC. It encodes CASSLIGRTGRETQYF. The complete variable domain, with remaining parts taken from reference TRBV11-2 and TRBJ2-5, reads EAGVAQSPRYKIIEKRQSVAFWCNPISGHATLYWYQQILGQGPKLLIQFQNNGVVDDSQLPKDRFSAERLKGVDSTLKIQPAKLEDSAVYLCASSLIGRTGRETQYFGPGTRLLVL.

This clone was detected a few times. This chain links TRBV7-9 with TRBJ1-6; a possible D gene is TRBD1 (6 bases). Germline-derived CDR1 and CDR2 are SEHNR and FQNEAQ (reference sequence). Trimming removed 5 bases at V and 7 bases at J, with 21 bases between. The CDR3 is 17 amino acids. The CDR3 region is CASSTLDGGRVNSPLHF. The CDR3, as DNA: TGTGCCAGCAGCACACTCGACGGGGGGCGGGTGAATTCACCCCTCCACTTT.

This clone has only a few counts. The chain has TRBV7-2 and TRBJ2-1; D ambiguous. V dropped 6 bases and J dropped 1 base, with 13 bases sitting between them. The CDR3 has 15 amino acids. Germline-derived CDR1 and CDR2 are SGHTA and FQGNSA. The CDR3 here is CASRLPGSSYNEQFF. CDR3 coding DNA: TGTGCCAGCAGACTACCTGGAAGTTCCTACAATGAGCAGTTCTTC. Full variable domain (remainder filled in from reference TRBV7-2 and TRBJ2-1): GAGVSQSPSNKVTEKGKDVELRCDPISGHTALYWYRQSLGQGLEFLIYFQGNSAPDKSGLPSDRFSAERTGGSVSTLTIQRTQQEDSAVYLCASRLPGSSYNEQFFGPGTRLTVL.

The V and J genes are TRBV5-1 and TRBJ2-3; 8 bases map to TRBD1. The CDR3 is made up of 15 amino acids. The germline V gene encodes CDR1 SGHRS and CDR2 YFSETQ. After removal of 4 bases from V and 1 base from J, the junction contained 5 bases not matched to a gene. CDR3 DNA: TGCGCCAGCAGCCCTGGGACAGGCGGCACAGATACGCAGTATTTT. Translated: CASSPGTGGTDTQYF. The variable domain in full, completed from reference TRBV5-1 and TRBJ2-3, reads KAGVTQTPRYLIKTRGQQVTLSCSPISGHRSVSWYQQTPGQGLQFLFEYFSETQRNKGNFPGRFSGRQFSNSRSEMNVSTLELGDSALYLCASSPGTGGTDTQYFGPGTRLTVL.

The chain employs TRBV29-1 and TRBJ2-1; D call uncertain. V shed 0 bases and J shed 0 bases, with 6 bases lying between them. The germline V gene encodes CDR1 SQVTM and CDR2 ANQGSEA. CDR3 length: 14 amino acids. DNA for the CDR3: TGCAGCGTTGAAGATATCGTCTCCTACAATGAGCAGTTCTTC. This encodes CSVEDIVSYNEQFF.

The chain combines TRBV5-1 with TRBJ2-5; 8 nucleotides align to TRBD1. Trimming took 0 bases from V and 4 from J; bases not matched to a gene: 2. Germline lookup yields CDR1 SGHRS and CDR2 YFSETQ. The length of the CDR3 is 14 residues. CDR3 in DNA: TGCGCCAGCAGCTTGGGACAGGGGTCAGAGACCCAGTACTTC. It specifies CASSLGQGSETQYF.

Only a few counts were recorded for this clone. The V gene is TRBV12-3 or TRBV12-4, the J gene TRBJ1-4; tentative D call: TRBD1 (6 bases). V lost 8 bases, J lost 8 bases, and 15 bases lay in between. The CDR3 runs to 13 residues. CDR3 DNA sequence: TGTGCCAGCGGGCCACAGGGAAACGAAAAACTGTTTTTT. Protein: CASGPQGNEKLFF.

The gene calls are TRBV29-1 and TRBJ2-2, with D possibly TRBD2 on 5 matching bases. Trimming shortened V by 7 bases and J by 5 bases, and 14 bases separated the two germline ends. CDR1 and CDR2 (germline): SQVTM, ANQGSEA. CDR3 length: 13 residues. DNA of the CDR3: TGCAGCGGCAAAGGCAGGAGGACCGGGGAGCTGTTTTTT. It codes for CSGKGRRTGELFF.

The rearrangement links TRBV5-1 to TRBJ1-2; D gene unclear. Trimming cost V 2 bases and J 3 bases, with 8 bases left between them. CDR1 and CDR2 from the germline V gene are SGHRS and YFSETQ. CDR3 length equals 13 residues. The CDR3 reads CASSLSGDYGYTF. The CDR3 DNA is TGCGCCAGCAGCTTATCAGGTGACTATGGCTACACCTTC.

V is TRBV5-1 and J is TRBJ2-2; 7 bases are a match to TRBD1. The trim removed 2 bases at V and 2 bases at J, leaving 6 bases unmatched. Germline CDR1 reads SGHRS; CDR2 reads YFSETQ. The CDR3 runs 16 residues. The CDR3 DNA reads TGCGCCAGCAGCTTCTGGCGGACAGGAAACACCGGGGAGCTGTTTTTT. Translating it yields CASSFWRTGNTGELFF.

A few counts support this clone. The CDR3 is CASSMGTGSSPLHF. The CDR3 DNA reads TGTGCCAGCAGTATGGGGACAGGGAGTTCACCCCTCCACTTT. The chain carries TRBV6-2 or TRBV6-3 and TRBJ1-6; 9 nucleotides match TRBD1. V dropped 5 bases and J dropped 9; count of bases not matched to a gene: 5. CDR1 MNHEY and CDR2 SVGEGT come from the germline V gene. The CDR3 is made up of 14 amino acids.

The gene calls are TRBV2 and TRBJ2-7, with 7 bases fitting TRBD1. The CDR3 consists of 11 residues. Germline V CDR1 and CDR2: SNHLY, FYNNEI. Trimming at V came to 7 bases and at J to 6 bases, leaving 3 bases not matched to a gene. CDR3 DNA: TGTGCCAGCAAGAACAGGGGCGAGCAGTACGTC. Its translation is CASKNRGEQYV.